What follows are 30 T cell receptor beta chains derived from one specimen sequenced in a study of shared clonotypes between healthy human individuals. The data were produced by immunoSEQ multiplex PCR, yet TCRdb's version contains in-frame clones alone and is incomplete. The sample yields millions of clones, about 95% seen once. The naive CD8 subset, CD45RO-negative cells positively selected for CCR7, excluded terminally differentiated effector memory CD45RA+ cells. The sample was naive CD8+ T cells sorted from blood. All receptors derive from a man between 18 and 35 years old in good health.

This clone was observed once. This sequence joins TRBV2 and TRBJ2-7; no firm D call. V gave up 7 bases and J gave up 2 bases, with 18 bases separating them. Per germline, CDR1 SNHLY and CDR2 FYNNEI. CDR3 length equals 15 residues. The CDR3 DNA reads as TGTGCCAGCACGTCGTTCACGGACCAACCCTACGAGCAGTACTTC. Protein: CASTSFTDQPYEQYF.

The rearrangement links TRBV6-1 to TRBJ2-3; perhaps D is TRBD1 or TRBD2 (6 bases each). CDR1 MNHNS and CDR2 SASEGT come from the germline V gene. Trimming stripped 3 bases from V and 5 bases from J, with 12 bases between. There are 14 residues in the CDR3. The CDR3 here is CASSDWGARDTQYF. The CDR3, as DNA: TGTGCCAGCAGTGATTGGGGGGCGCGAGATACGCAGTATTTT.

J is TRBJ1-5 and V is TRBV5-5; D is unclear. Trimming left V 0 bases short and J 3 bases short, with 4 bases between. This CDR3 has 13 residues. Germline CDR1 is SGHKS and CDR2 is YYEKEE (reference sequence). The CDR3 DNA sequence: TGTGCCAGCAGCTTGGACCTCAATCAGCCCCAGCATTTT. It specifies CASSLDLNQPQHF.

CDR3 DNA: TGTGCCTGGGCCCCGACCGGGGAGCTGTTTTTT. This gives the protein CAWAPTGELFF. The chain recombines TRBV30 with TRBJ2-2, with unresolved D. The germline V gene encodes CDR1 GTSNPN and CDR2 SVGIG (reference sequence). This CDR3 comprises 11 residues. Between the trimmed V and J ends, which lost 5 bases and 5 bases, there was a span of 6 bases.

This clone was detected only once. The V call is TRBV29-1, the J call TRBJ2-2, with no clear D. Germline V CDR1 and CDR2: SQVTM, ANQGSEA. Trimming left V 2 bases short and J 6 bases short, with 13 bases between. There are 14 residues in the CDR3. The CDR3 loop is CSVEPPSKAGELFF. The CDR3 coding sequence is TGCAGCGTTGAACCCCCCTCCAAAGCCGGGGAGCTGTTTTTT.

The chain carries TRBV4-3 and TRBJ1-1; D unclear. Germline assignment: CDR1 LGHNA and CDR2 YSLEER. V lost 2 bases, J lost 5 bases, and 9 bases lay in between. CDR3 size: 13 residues. DNA for the CDR3: TGCGCCAGCAGCCAACACGGGGATACTGAAGCTTTCTTT. Its translation is CASSQHGDTEAFF.

The V call is TRBV7-9, the J call TRBJ1-2; the D is unclear. The CDR3 spans 15 residues. Germline V gene sequence: CDR1 SEHNR, CDR2 FQNEAQ (reference sequence). V was clipped by 4 bases and J by 0 bases, with 12 bases between them. CDR3 in DNA: TGTGCCAGCAGCTCCAACATCGGAGCTAACTATGGCTACACCTTC. It translates to CASSSNIGANYGYTF.

This rearrangement joins TRBV7-2 to TRBJ2-2; TRBD2 aligns across 9 bases. The CDR3 consists of 19 residues. V lost 1 base to trimming and J lost 0 bases; unmatched junction nucleotides: 9. Germline lookup yields CDR1 SGHTA and CDR2 FQGNSA. The CDR3 loop reads CASSLGLAEPFANTGELFF. DNA for the CDR3: TGTGCCAGCAGCTTAGGACTAGCGGAGCCTTTCGCGAACACCGGGGAGCTGTTTTTT.

This rearrangement joins TRBV30 to TRBJ2-7; tentatively, D is TRBD1 (5 bases). V lost 4 bases and J lost 3, with 13 bases in between. Germline lookup yields CDR1 GTSNPN and CDR2 SVGIG (reference sequence). This CDR3 has 13 amino acids. The CDR3, as DNA: TGTGCCTGGAAAAAAAGGGGTTACTACGAGCAGTACTTC. Protein sequence: CAWKKRGYYEQYF.

The chain employs TRBV2 and TRBJ1-1; 10 bases are shared with TRBD1. The germline V gene has CDR1 SNHLY and CDR2 FYNNEI. CDR3 length: 14 amino acids. Trimming cost V 4 bases and J 5 bases; bases outside gene matches: 4. The CDR3 is CASSAGDRGTEAFF. The CDR3 nucleotides are TGTGCCAGCAGTGCCGGGGACAGGGGAACTGAAGCTTTCTTT.

The gene calls are TRBV5-8 and TRBJ2-5; TRBD1 matches at 9 bases. The CDR3 is made up of 14 amino acids. V trimming: 3 bases; J trimming: 4 bases; junction bases outside the gene matches: 4. Germline CDR1 SGHTS, CDR2 YDEGEE. The DNA for the CDR3 is TGTGCCAGCAGCTCGGACAGGGGAGGAGAGACCCAGTACTTC. This codes for CASSSDRGGETQYF.

The genes are TRBV6-6 and TRBJ2-1; TRBD1 might be the D (7 bases). The CDR3 has 15 residues. The germline gives CDR1 MNHNY, CDR2 SVGAGI (reference sequence). The germline V and J ends were trimmed by 2 bases and 5 bases, with 13 bases remaining between them. This CDR3 reads CASSYGQAGNNEQFF. CDR3 nucleotides: TGTGCCAGCAGTTACGGACAGGCGGGGAACAATGAGCAGTTCTTC.

This clone came up once. The chain recombines TRBV4-1 with TRBJ2-3; no reliable D call. There are 14 residues in the CDR3. The germline V gene encodes CDR1 MGHRA and CDR2 YSYEKL. The V end was cut by 4 bases, the J end by 4 bases, with 12 bases between. CDR3 sequence: CASSLGPESDTQYF. The DNA for the CDR3 is TGCGCCAGCAGCCTTGGGCCCGAATCAGATACGCAGTATTTT.

This chain joins TRBV2 and TRBJ2-5; the match to TRBD2 covers 12 bases. Germline CDR1 and CDR2: SNHLY and FYNNEI. V shed 2 bases, J shed 9 bases, and the junction held 13 bases outside the gene matches. This CDR3 has 17 residues. The CDR3 reads CASSEPRTSGARAAQYF. DNA of the CDR3: TGTGCCAGCAGTGAACCGAGGACTAGCGGGGCACGGGCGGCCCAGTACTTC.

V is TRBV15 and J is TRBJ2-7; 7 bases match TRBD1. Germline-derived CDR1 and CDR2 are LNHNV and YYDKDF (reference sequence). V was pared by 5 bases and J by 3 bases, with 7 bases of the junction left unmatched. The CDR3 runs 14 residues. The CDR3 DNA follows: TGTGCCACCAGCTCCGGAAGGGGGCTCTACGAGCAGTACTTC. Translating gives CATSSGRGLYEQYF.

The CDR3 sequence: CASNAPFSYEQYF. CDR3 nucleotide sequence: TGTGCCAGCAATGCGCCGTTCTCCTACGAGCAGTACTTC. V and J are TRBV2 and TRBJ2-7; D is unresolved. There are 13 residues in the CDR3. Germline-derived CDR1 and CDR2 are SNHLY and FYNNEI. The germline V and J ends were trimmed by 7 bases and 0 bases, with 10 bases remaining between them.

The chain is built from TRBV9 and TRBJ1-6; D ambiguous. The CDR3 extends over 14 amino acids. The ends were cut back, 0 bases at V and 7 bases at J, with 8 bases in the middle. Germline values: CDR1 SGDLS, CDR2 YYNGEE. CDR3 nucleotides: TGTGCCAGCAGCGTAGAGGCAAGCAATTCACCCCTCCACTTT. This encodes CASSVEASNSPLHF. Full variable domain (outside the CDR3, taken from reference TRBV9 and TRBJ1-6): DSGVTQTPKHLITATGQRVTLRCSPRSGDLSVYWYQQSLDQGLQFLIQYYNGEERAKGNILERFSAQQFPDLHSELNLSSLELGDSALYFCASSVEASNSPLHFGNGTRLTVT.

The chain joins TRBV9 to TRBJ2-2; 12 bases align to TRBD2. V lost 4 bases, J lost 0 bases, and 7 bases stayed unmatched. This CDR3 is 18 amino acids long. The germline V gene has CDR1 SGDLS and CDR2 YYNGEE. This CDR3 reads CASSIGLAGSTNTGELFF. The CDR3 nucleotides are TGTGCCAGCAGCATAGGACTAGCGGGATCCACGAACACCGGGGAGCTGTTTTTT. Using reference TRBV9 and TRBJ2-2 for the parts outside the CDR3, the full variable domain is DSGVTQTPKHLITATGQRVTLRCSPRSGDLSVYWYQQSLDQGLQFLIQYYNGEERAKGNILERFSAQQFPDLHSELNLSSLELGDSALYFCASSIGLAGSTNTGELFFGEGSRLTVL.

CDR3 protein: CASSLGPGLLGLEQYF. The CDR3 DNA reads TGTGCCAGCAGCTTAGGCCCTGGGCTTCTAGGTCTAGAGCAGTACTTC. The chain links TRBV7-9 to TRBJ2-7; no definite D call. CDR1 is SEHNR, CDR2 FQNEAQ, per germline (reference sequence). CDR3 size: 16 residues. Trimming pared 1 base from V and 7 bases from J, leaving 20 bases between.

This clone has a single count. The rearrangement links TRBV7-8 to TRBJ1-4; a possible D gene is TRBD1 (5 bases). CDR3 length: 14 amino acids. V lost 2 bases and J 7 bases, leaving 11 bases between the germline ends. Germline-derived CDR1 and CDR2 are SGHVS and FQNEAQ. CDR3 residues: CASSLRGMSEKLFF. The CDR3 coding sequence is TGTGCCAGCAGCTTAAGGGGCATGAGTGAAAAACTGTTTTTT.

The chain combines TRBV4-1 with TRBJ1-6; 8 bases align to TRBD1. In germline, CDR1 is MGHRA, CDR2 YSYEKL. The CDR3 is 16 amino acids. Germline trimming cut 2 bases from V and 7 bases from J; bases unmatched to any gene: 7. For the CDR3, the DNA is TGCGCCAGCAGCCAACTAGGACAGGGAGGGAATTCACCCCTCCACTTT. Residues: CASSQLGQGGNSPLHF.

The sample holds one count of this clone. Within the sample, other DNA sequences also encode this same CDR3. This sequence joins TRBV11-2 and TRBJ2-3; D ambiguous. The length of the CDR3 is 12 residues. Trimming removed 1 base at V and 4 bases at J, with 3 bases between. Germline CDR1 is SGHAT and CDR2 is FQNNGV. The CDR3: CASSLGSDTQYF. The CDR3 DNA follows: TGTGCCAGCAGCTTAGGTTCAGATACGCAGTATTTT.

The rearrangement uses TRBV7-8 and TRBJ2-1, with TRBD2 matching 7 bases. This CDR3 is built from 15 residues. V shed 0 bases and J 8 bases; nucleotides not matched to a gene: 7. Germline values: CDR1 SGHVS, CDR2 FQNEAQ. In DNA form, the CDR3 reads TGTGCCAGCAGCTTAGCGGGTTTAGCGGGCGATGAGCAGTTCTTC. This encodes CASSLAGLAGDEQFF.

The chain links TRBV5-4 to TRBJ2-7; D not resolved. CDR3 size: 12 residues. Trimming took off 2 bases at V and 5 bases at J, with 8 bases between the two ends. Germline V gives CDR1 SGHNT, CDR2 YYREEE (reference sequence). The CDR3 DNA reads TGTGCCAGCAGCTTTTCGGGTAACGAGCAGTACTTC. Its protein product is CASSFSGNEQYF.

This chain uses TRBV27 with TRBJ2-7; D remains ambiguous. This CDR3 has 15 amino acids. With 0 bases removed from V and 2 bases from J, the gap between germline ends came to 11 bases. Germline loops: CDR1 MNHEY, CDR2 SMNVEV (reference sequence). In DNA form, the CDR3 reads TGTGCCAGCAGTTTATCGCCGCCTGGACCCTACGAGCAGTACTTC. It yields the protein CASSLSPPGPYEQYF.

The rearrangement links TRBV6-4 to TRBJ1-5; D uncertain. Germline-derived CDR1 and CDR2 are MRHNA and SNTAGT. The CDR3 spans 13 residues. V dropped 5 bases and J dropped 5 bases, with 10 bases sitting between them. CDR3 sequence: CASSLGFHQPQHF. CDR3 in DNA: TGTGCCAGCAGTTTGGGTTTTCATCAGCCCCAGCATTTT.

The V gene is TRBV15, the J gene TRBJ1-2; TRBD1 matches 7 bases. Trimming at V came to 1 base and at J to 3 bases, leaving 8 bases not matched to a gene. This CDR3 is built from 16 residues. From germline, CDR1 is LNHNV and CDR2 YYDKDF (reference sequence). The CDR3 loop reads CATSRGDSIVDYGYTF. CDR3 nucleotides: TGTGCCACCAGCAGAGGGGACAGCATCGTAGACTATGGCTACACCTTC.

V usage is TRBV6-6 and J usage is TRBJ2-7, with 11 positions matching TRBD1. The CDR3 sequence is 14 residues long. Germline-derived CDR1 and CDR2 are MNHNY and SVGAGI (reference sequence). Trimming at V came to 6 bases and at J to 5 bases, leaving 6 bases not matched to a gene. DNA of the CDR3: TGTGCCAGCAGAATCCGGACAGGGGGCGACGAGCAGTACTTC. Translated: CASRIRTGGDEQYF.

The rearrangement links TRBV19 to TRBJ2-7, with D possibly being TRBD1 (6 bases). The CDR3 extends over 13 amino acids. CDR1 is LNHDA, CDR2 SQIVND, per germline (reference sequence). V was trimmed by 5 bases and J by 3 bases, leaving 11 bases between them. In DNA, the CDR3 is TGTGCCAGTAGTTTCAGGGGTGGCTACGAGCAGTACTTC. Translating it yields CASSFRGGYEQYF.

This clone occurred a few times. V is TRBV30 and J is TRBJ2-7; TRBD2 might be the D (5 bases). Trimming removed 0 bases at V and 4 bases at J, with 13 bases between. CDR3 length equals 14 residues. CDR1 and CDR2 from the germline V gene are GTSNPN and SVGIG (reference sequence). CDR3 sequence (DNA): TGTGCCTGGAGTGTAGCCCCGGAGGCGTACGAGCAGTACTTC. Its protein is CAWSVAPEAYEQYF.